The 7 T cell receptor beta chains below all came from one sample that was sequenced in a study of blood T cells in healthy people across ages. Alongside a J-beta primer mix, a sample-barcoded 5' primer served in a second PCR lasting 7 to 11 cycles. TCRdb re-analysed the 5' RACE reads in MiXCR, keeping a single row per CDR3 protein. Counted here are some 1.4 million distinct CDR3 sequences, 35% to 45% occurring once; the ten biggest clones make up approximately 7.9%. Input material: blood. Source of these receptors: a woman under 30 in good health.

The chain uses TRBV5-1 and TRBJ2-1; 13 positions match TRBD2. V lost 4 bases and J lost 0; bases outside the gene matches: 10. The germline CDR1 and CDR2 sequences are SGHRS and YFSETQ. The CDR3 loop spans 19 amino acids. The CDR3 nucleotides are TGCGCCAGCAGCCCCAGGACTAGCGGGGGCCCAAGCTCCTACAATGAGCAGTTCTTC. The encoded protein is CASSPRTSGGPSSYNEQFF.

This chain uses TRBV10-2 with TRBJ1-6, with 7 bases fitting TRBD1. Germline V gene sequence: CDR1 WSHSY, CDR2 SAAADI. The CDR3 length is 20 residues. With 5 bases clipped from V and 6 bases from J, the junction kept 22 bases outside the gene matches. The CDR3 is CASSLQLSRVEGAGNSPLHF. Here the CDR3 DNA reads TGCGCCAGCAGTCTGCAGTTGAGTAGGGTGGAGGGGGCAGGTAATTCACCCCTCCACTTT.

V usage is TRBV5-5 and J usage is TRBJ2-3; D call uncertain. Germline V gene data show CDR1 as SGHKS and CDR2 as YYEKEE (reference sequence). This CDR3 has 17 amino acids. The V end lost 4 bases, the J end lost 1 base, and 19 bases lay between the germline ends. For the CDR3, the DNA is TGTGCCAGCAGCCGTTCCCTAAAGTGGGAACGCACAGATACGCAGTATTTT. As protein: CASSRSLKWERTDTQYF.

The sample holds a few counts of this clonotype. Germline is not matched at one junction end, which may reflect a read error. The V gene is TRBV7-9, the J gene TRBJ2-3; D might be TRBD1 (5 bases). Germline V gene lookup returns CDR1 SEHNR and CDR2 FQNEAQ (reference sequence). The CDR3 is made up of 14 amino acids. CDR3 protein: CAISLRRGQDTQYF. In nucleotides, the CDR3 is TGTGCCATCAGCTTACGAAGGGGTCAAGATACGCAGTATTTT.

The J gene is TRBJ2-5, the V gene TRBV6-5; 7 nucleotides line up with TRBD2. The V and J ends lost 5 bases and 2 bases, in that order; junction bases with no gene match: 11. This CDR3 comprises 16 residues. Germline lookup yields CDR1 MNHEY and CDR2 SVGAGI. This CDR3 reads CASSPSAGGGQETQYF. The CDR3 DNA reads TGTGCCAGCAGTCCCTCCGCTGGGGGAGGGCAAGAGACCCAGTACTTC.

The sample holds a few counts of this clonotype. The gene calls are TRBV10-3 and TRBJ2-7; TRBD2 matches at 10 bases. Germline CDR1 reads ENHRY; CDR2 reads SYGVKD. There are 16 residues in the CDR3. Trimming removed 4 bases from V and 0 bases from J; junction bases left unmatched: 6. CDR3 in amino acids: CAISGLAGDFSYEQYF. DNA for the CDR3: TGTGCCATCAGTGGGCTAGCGGGGGATTTCTCCTACGAGCAGTACTTC.

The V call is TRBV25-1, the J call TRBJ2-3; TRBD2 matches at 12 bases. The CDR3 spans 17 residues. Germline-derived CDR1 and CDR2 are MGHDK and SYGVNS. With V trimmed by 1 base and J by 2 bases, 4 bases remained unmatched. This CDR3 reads CASSELASGGDTDTQYF. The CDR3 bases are TGTGCCAGCAGTGAATTGGCTAGCGGGGGGGACACAGATACGCAGTATTTT.